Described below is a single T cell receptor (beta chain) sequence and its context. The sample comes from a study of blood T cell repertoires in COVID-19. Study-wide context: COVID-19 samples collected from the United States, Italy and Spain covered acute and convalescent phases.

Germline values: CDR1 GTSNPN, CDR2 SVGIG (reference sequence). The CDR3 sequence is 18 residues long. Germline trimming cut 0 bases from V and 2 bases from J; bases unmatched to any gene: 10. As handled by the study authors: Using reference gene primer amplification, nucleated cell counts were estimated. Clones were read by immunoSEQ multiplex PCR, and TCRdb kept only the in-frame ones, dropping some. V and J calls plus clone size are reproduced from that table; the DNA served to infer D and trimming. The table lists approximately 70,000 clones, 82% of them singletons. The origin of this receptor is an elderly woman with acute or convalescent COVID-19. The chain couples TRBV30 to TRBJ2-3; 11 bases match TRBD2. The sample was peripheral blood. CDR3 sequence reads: CAWSVRLGTSGFTDTQYF. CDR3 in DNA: TGTGCCTGGAGTGTTAGGTTGGGGACTAGCGGTTTCACAGATACGCAGTATTTT.